Listed below are T cell receptor beta chains from one sample, sequenced in a study of blood T cell repertoires in COVID-19. Only in-frame clones appear in the TCRdb table, and some are missing; sequencing was by immunoSEQ multiplex PCR. This table holds under 250,000 clones, roughly 80% found once. The sequenced material came from peripheral blood. These receptors all come from a woman in her 70s with acute or convalescent COVID-19. The CDR3 runs from the conserved cysteine through the conserved F or W. Each record gives: J gene, V gene, clone size, D gene, CDR3 protein, CDR3 DNA. D genes are given only for firm matches. Size is stated for part of the rows, as once, few or many counts, or as a class when the clone is expanded.

J: TRBJ2-3
V: TRBV24-1
size: NA
D: TRBD2
CDR3: CATSERGGIDTQYF
DNA: TGTGCCACCAGTGAGCGGGGGGGCATAGATACGCAGTATTTT

J: TRBJ1-1
V: TRBV25-1
size: NA
D: NA
CDR3: CASSDRGVGTEAFF
DNA: TGTGCCAGCAGTGATCGGGGGGTGGGCACTGAAGCTTTCTTT

J: TRBJ1-1
V: TRBV3-1/TRBV3-2
size: NA
D: NA
CDR3: CASSQAKNTEAFF
DNA: TGTGCCAGCAGCCAAGCCAAGAACACTGAAGCTTTCTTT

J: TRBJ1-2
V: TRBV5-4
size: NA
D: NA
CDR3: CASSLAYQGYGYTF
DNA: TGTGCCAGCAGCTTGGCCTATCAGGGTTATGGCTACACCTTC

J: TRBJ2-2
V: TRBV5-8
size: NA
D: NA
CDR3: CASSPRQNTGELFF
DNA: TGTGCCAGCAGCCCTCGACAGAACACCGGGGAGCTGTTTTTT

J: TRBJ1-1
V: TRBV9
size: NA
D: TRBD1
CDR3: CASSPGQGGNTEAFF
DNA: TGTGCCAGCAGCCCTGGACAGGGAGGGAACACTGAAGCTTTCTTT

J: TRBJ1-1
V: TRBV30
size: NA
D: NA
CDR3: CASQGNTEAFF
DNA: TGTGCCTCACAGGGGAACACTGAAGCTTTCTTT

J: TRBJ1-5
V: TRBV6-5
size: NA
D: TRBD1
CDR3: CASSYNRGRNQPQHF
DNA: TGTGCCAGCAGTTACAACAGGGGACGAAATCAGCCCCAGCATTTT

J: TRBJ2-7
V: TRBV10-2
size: NA
D: TRBD1
CDR3: CASKELTGGLYEQYF
DNA: TGCGCCAGCAAGGAACTGACAGGGGGCCTCTACGAGCAGTACTTC

J: TRBJ1-2
V: TRBV2
size: NA
D: TRBD1
CDR3: CASSGDRVVGYTF
DNA: TGTGCCAGCAGTGGAGACAGGGTGGTTGGCTACACCTTC

J: TRBJ2-7
V: TRBV7-9
size: NA
D: TRBD1
CDR3: CASSPRQGYYEQYF
DNA: TGTGCCAGCAGCCCCAGACAGGGTTACTACGAGCAGTACTTC

J: TRBJ1-1
V: TRBV12-3/TRBV12-4
size: NA
D: NA
CDR3: CASSFGGLEAFF
DNA: TGTGCCAGCAGTTTTGGTGGACTTGAAGCTTTCTTT

J: TRBJ1-1
V: TRBV7-9
size: NA
D: NA
CDR3: CASSLAGGQPLLEAFF
DNA: TGTGCCAGCAGCTTGGCGGGGGGACAACCCCTTCTGGAGGCTTTCTTT

J: TRBJ1-6
V: TRBV5-8
size: NA
D: TRBD1
CDR3: CASSLRTGIYNSPLHF
DNA: TGTGCCAGCAGCCTCCGGACAGGGATATATAATTCACCCCTCCACTTT

J: TRBJ2-2
V: TRBV21-1
size: NA
D: NA
CDR3: CASSKPLTGELFF
DNA: TGTGCCAGCAGCAAGCCTCTAACCGGGGAGCTGTTTTTT

J: TRBJ1-6
V: TRBV5-6
size: NA
D: TRBD1
CDR3: CASSLGQGIGSPLHF
DNA: TGTGCCAGCAGCTTGGGACAGGGAATAGGTTCACCCCTCCACTTT

J: TRBJ1-2
V: TRBV28
size: NA
D: NA
CDR3: CASKVNLEGNGYTF
DNA: TGTGCCAGCAAAGTCAATCTGGAGGGGAACGGCTACACCTTC

J: TRBJ2-1
V: TRBV19
size: NA
D: TRBD2
CDR3: CASSIDTSGGVNNEQFF
DNA: TGTGCCAGTAGTATAGATACAAGCGGGGGCGTCAACAATGAGCAGTTCTTC

J: TRBJ1-5
V: TRBV4-2
size: NA
D: TRBD1
CDR3: CASSQLNRGTGDSNQPQHF
DNA: TGTGCCAGCAGCCAACTTAACCGTGGGACAGGCGATAGCAATCAGCCCCAGCATTTT

J: TRBJ2-3
V: TRBV4-1
size: NA
D: TRBD1
CDR3: CASRQQGAGTDTQYF
DNA: TGCGCCAGCAGACAACAGGGGGCCGGCACAGATACGCAGTATTTT

J: TRBJ1-5
V: TRBV27
size: NA
D: NA
CDR3: CASSGGRWGPQHF
DNA: TGTGCCAGCAGCGGGGGGAGATGGGGGCCCCAGCATTTT

J: TRBJ2-7
V: TRBV21-1
size: NA
D: NA
CDR3: CASSKSGRTLLGQYF
DNA: TGTGCCAGCAGCAAAAGCGGGCGGACTCTTCTGGGGCAGTACTTC

J: TRBJ1-6
V: TRBV6-5
size: NA
D: NA
CDR3: CASSYKNRPPSSPLHF
DNA: TGTGCCAGCAGTTACAAGAACAGGCCCCCTAGTTCACCCCTCCACTTT

J: TRBJ2-5
V: TRBV9
size: NA
D: NA
CDR3: CASSVAPQETQYF
DNA: TGTGCCAGCAGCGTAGCCCCGCAAGAGACCCAGTACTTC

J: TRBJ1-2
V: TRBV5-4
size: NA
D: TRBD1
CDR3: CASSRDSKLNYGYTF
DNA: TGTGCCAGCAGCCGGGACAGCAAACTTAACTATGGCTACACCTTC

J: TRBJ2-7
V: TRBV10-3
size: NA
D: NA
CDR3: CAISGGLDEQYF
DNA: TGTGCCATCAGTGGAGGGTTAGACGAGCAGTACTTC

J: TRBJ1-1
V: TRBV30
size: NA
D: NA
CDR3: CAWSQGTITEAFF
DNA: TGTGCCTGGAGTCAGGGGACGATAACTGAAGCTTTCTTT

J: TRBJ1-1
V: TRBV15
size: few
D: NA
CDR3: CATSRPGFEAFF
DNA: TGTGCCACCAGCAGGCCAGGGTTTGAAGCTTTCTTT

J: TRBJ2-2
V: TRBV28
size: NA
D: TRBD1
CDR3: CAITNTRTGTGELFF
DNA: TGTGCCATCACGAACACGAGGACAGGGACCGGGGAGCTGTTTTTT

J: TRBJ2-1
V: TRBV5-1
size: NA
D: TRBD2
CDR3: CASTVTSGPYNEQFF
DNA: TGCGCCAGCACCGTGACTAGCGGGCCCTACAATGAGCAGTTCTTC

J: TRBJ1-6
V: TRBV3-1/TRBV3-2
size: few
D: NA
CDR3: CASSQAGAGVSPLHF
DNA: TGTGCCAGCAGCCAAGCTGGGGCAGGGGTCTCACCCCTCCACTTT

J: TRBJ1-6
V: TRBV6-2/TRBV6-3
size: NA
D: TRBD1
CDR3: CASSDLRDRFNSPLHF
DNA: TGTGCCAGCAGTGATCTCCGGGACAGATTTAATTCACCCCTCCACTTT

J: TRBJ1-2
V: TRBV9
size: NA
D: NA
CDR3: CASSPQTATNYGYTF
DNA: TGTGCCAGCAGCCCACAGACAGCGACCAACTATGGCTACACCTTC

J: TRBJ2-1
V: TRBV7-2
size: few
D: TRBD1
CDR3: CASSLEGTVYNEQFF
DNA: TGTGCCAGCAGCTTAGAAGGGACAGTTTACAATGAGCAGTTCTTC

J: TRBJ1-4
V: TRBV7-2
size: once
D: NA
CDR3: CASSPKRTANEKLFF
DNA: TGTGCCAGCAGCCCAAAAAGGACAGCGAATGAAAAACTGTTTTTT

J: TRBJ2-7
V: TRBV18
size: NA
D: NA
CDR3: CASSPDSVSGGGYEQYF
DNA: TGTGCCAGCTCGCCCGACAGTGTGTCAGGGGGAGGCTACGAGCAGTACTTC

J: TRBJ2-2
V: TRBV5-4
size: NA
D: TRBD1
CDR3: CASSLGQGNTGELFF
DNA: TGTGCCAGCAGCCTGGGACAGGGGAACACCGGGGAGCTGTTTTTT

J: TRBJ2-7
V: TRBV3-1/TRBV3-2
size: NA
D: TRBD2
CDR3: CASSFGVTSGGTHEQYF
DNA: TGTGCCAGCAGCTTCGGAGTGACTAGCGGGGGGACCCACGAGCAGTACTTC

J: TRBJ2-2
V: TRBV7-8
size: NA
D: NA
CDR3: CASSWRGPYSNTGELFF
DNA: TGTGCCAGCAGCTGGAGGGGGCCATATTCGAACACCGGGGAGCTGTTTTTT

J: TRBJ2-7
V: TRBV20-1
size: NA
D: NA
CDR3: CSASKETYEQYF
DNA: TGCAGTGCTAGTAAAGAGACCTACGAGCAGTACTTC

J: TRBJ2-7
V: TRBV11-3
size: NA
D: NA
CDR3: CASSSSPGEQYF
DNA: TGTGCCAGCAGCTCGTCTCCGGGCGAGCAGTACTTC

J: TRBJ1-1
V: TRBV29-1
size: NA
D: NA
CDR3: CSVSTGEAFF
DNA: TGCAGCGTTTCCACAGGGGAAGCTTTCTTT

J: TRBJ1-3
V: TRBV20-1
size: NA
D: NA
CDR3: CSASYGVNGNTIYF
DNA: TGCAGTGCTAGTTACGGGGTGAACGGAAACACCATATATTTT

J: TRBJ1-1
V: TRBV19
size: NA
D: TRBD1
CDR3: CASRWTGTNTEAFF
DNA: TGTGCCAGTAGGTGGACAGGGACGAACACTGAAGCTTTCTTT

J: TRBJ1-5
V: TRBV20-1
size: NA
D: TRBD1
CDR3: CSASPRGNQPQHF
DNA: TGCAGTGCTAGTCCCAGGGGGAATCAGCCCCAGCATTTT

J: TRBJ1-2
V: TRBV3-1/TRBV3-2
size: NA
D: TRBD1
CDR3: CASSRRAAGQGRGGYTF
DNA: TGTGCCAGCAGCCGCCGAGCCGCGGGACAGGGTAGAGGTGGCTACACCTTC

J: TRBJ1-2
V: TRBV19
size: NA
D: TRBD1
CDR3: CASFRGQNYGYTF
DNA: TGTGCCAGTTTCAGGGGACAGAACTATGGCTACACCTTC

J: TRBJ2-3
V: TRBV30
size: NA
D: NA
CDR3: CAWSLQGTDTQYF
DNA: TGTGCCTGGAGTCTTCAGGGCACAGATACGCAGTATTTT